Below are 26 T cell receptor beta chains sequenced from a single sample in a study of blood T cell repertoires in COVID-19. Profiled with immunoSEQ multiplex PCR; TCRdb holds only in-frame clones, not every one. The repertoire consists of approximately 210,000 clones, with about 91% occurring once and the leading ten covering roughly 1.2%. Sequenced sample: peripheral blood. The receptor set was obtained from a young man with acute or convalescent COVID-19.

The chain employs TRBV3-1 (or the pseudogene TRBV3-2) and TRBJ1-6; 9 nucleotides align to TRBD1. Looked up from germline, CDR1 is LGHDT and CDR2 is YNNKEL (reference sequence). Unmatched junction bases numbered 4, after V lost 4 bases and J lost 9 bases. CDR3 length equals 14 residues. The CDR3 sequence: CASSPTGQGSPLHF. The CDR3 DNA follows: TGTGCCAGCAGCCCGACGGGACAGGGTTCACCCCTCCACTTT.

The J gene is TRBJ2-3, the V gene TRBV9; 12 bases are shared with TRBD1. This CDR3 has 16 amino acids. The trim removed 0 bases at V and 6 bases at J, leaving 5 bases unmatched. Germline V gene sequence: CDR1 SGDLS, CDR2 YYNGEE. The CDR3 loop reads CASSVVGTGGLDTQYF. In DNA form, the CDR3 reads TGTGCCAGCAGCGTAGTCGGGACAGGGGGCTTGGATACGCAGTATTTT. Together with reference TRBV9 and TRBJ2-3, the CDR3 gives the full variable domain: DSGVTQTPKHLITATGQRVTLRCSPRSGDLSVYWYQQSLDQGLQFLIQYYNGEERAKGNILERFSAQQFPDLHSELNLSSLELGDSALYFCASSVVGTGGLDTQYFGPGTRLTVL.

V is TRBV16 and J is TRBJ2-3; 9 nucleotides match TRBD2. This CDR3 region has 16 residues. After removal of 5 bases from V and 2 bases from J, the junction contained 8 bases not matched to a gene. Germline lookup yields CDR1 KGHSY and CDR2 FQNENV. The CDR3 region is CASSIPGLAITDTQYF. The CDR3 DNA reads as TGTGCCAGCAGCATCCCGGGACTAGCTATCACAGATACGCAGTATTTT.

V and J are TRBV4-1 and TRBJ2-2, with 11 nucleotides matching TRBD2. Germline CDR1 MGHRA, CDR2 YSYEKL. V was clipped by 4 bases and J by 7 bases; unmatched bases: 8. The CDR3 extends over 16 amino acids. CDR3 bases: TGCGCCAGCAGCCTTTTAGCGGGAGGGCCGGTCGGGGAGCTGTTTTTT. It specifies CASSLLAGGPVGELFF.

The chain links TRBV7-9 to TRBJ2-3, with 8 bases identical to TRBD1. The germline gives CDR1 SEHNR, CDR2 FQNEAQ (reference sequence). This CDR3 has 19 residues. After removal of 5 bases from V and 14 bases from J, the junction contained 30 bases not matched to a gene. CDR3 coding DNA: TGTGCCAGCAGCCAATTTCCGGGACAGGCTTCAATAGCCCTCCCTTTGCTGTATTTT. The encoded protein is CASSQFPGQASIALPLLYF.

This sequence joins TRBV19 and TRBJ1-3; D may be TRBD1 (6 bases). The CDR3 consists of 14 residues. V lost 8 bases and J 2 bases, leaving 13 bases between the germline ends. CDR1 LNHDA and CDR2 SQIVND come from the germline V gene (reference sequence). In DNA, the CDR3 is TGTGCCAGTTTACAGGGATCTGCTGGAAACACCATATATTTT. Encoded protein: CASLQGSAGNTIYF.

The rearrangement uses TRBV27 and TRBJ2-7; D perhaps matches TRBD2 (6 bases). Germline V lookup: CDR1 MNHEY, CDR2 SMNVEV (reference sequence). V lost 3 bases and J lost 1, with 13 bases in between. This CDR3 spans 15 amino acids. This chain's CDR3 is CASSFTSSGSYEQYF. The CDR3 coding sequence is TGTGCCAGCAGTTTCACTAGCTCGGGATCCTACGAGCAGTACTTC.

The chain is built from TRBV9 and TRBJ1-6; D possibly corresponds to TRBD1 (5 bases). Germline CDR1 SGDLS, CDR2 YYNGEE. V was trimmed by 3 bases and J by 9 bases, leaving 13 bases between them. The CDR3 is 14 amino acids. CDR3 region: CASSAAGGGSPLHF. The CDR3, as DNA: TGTGCCAGCAGCGCCGCCGGGGGTGGTTCACCCCTCCACTTT.

V gene TRBV20-1 combines with J gene TRBJ2-7; 10 bases fit TRBD2. The CDR3 is made up of 16 amino acids. V lost 3 bases, J lost 4 bases, and 12 bases stayed unmatched. CDR1 and CDR2 (germline): DFQATT, SNEGSKA (reference sequence). CDR3 nucleotide sequence: TGCAGTGCTAGTAGGACTAGCGGCCATGATCAGTACGAGCAGTACTTC. It codes for CSASRTSGHDQYEQYF.

This chain joins TRBV6-1 and TRBJ1-1, with a tentative D call TRBD1 (6 bases). The CDR3 consists of 14 residues. Germline CDR1 reads MNHNS; CDR2 reads SASEGT. V was pared by 2 bases and J by 4 bases, with 11 bases between. The CDR3 region is CASSEIRGTTEAFF. CDR3 in DNA: TGTGCCAGCAGTGAAATCAGGGGAACCACTGAAGCTTTCTTT.

The V and J genes are TRBV5-4 and TRBJ2-1; 16 bases align to TRBD2. Germline assignment: CDR1 SGHNT and CDR2 YYREEE (reference sequence). V lost 3 bases, J lost 4 bases, and 4 bases stayed unmatched. This CDR3 is built from 17 residues. The CDR3 spells CASSSGLAGGLYNEQFF. The CDR3 DNA reads TGTGCCAGCAGCTCGGGACTAGCGGGGGGGTTATACAATGAGCAGTTCTTC.

The V call is TRBV10-1, the J call TRBJ2-7; weak D call: TRBD1 (6 bases). CDR3 length: 14 amino acids. Trimming stripped 5 bases from V and 0 bases from J, with 11 bases between. Germline-derived CDR1 and CDR2 are WNHNN and SYGVQD (reference sequence). The DNA of the CDR3 is TGCGCCAGCAGTCCGGGACACCGCTCCTACGAGCAGTACTTC. Translating gives CASSPGHRSYEQYF.

The V call is TRBV7-9, the J call TRBJ1-3, with TRBD1 matching over 7 bases. Germline V CDR1 and CDR2: SEHNR, FQNEAQ (reference sequence). V lost 11 bases, J lost 0 bases, and 7 bases stayed unmatched. The length of the CDR3 is 14 residues. CDR3 nucleotides: TGTGCCGGGTCACAGGGGTTCTCTGGAAACACCATATATTTT. This gives the protein CAGSQGFSGNTIYF.

CDR3 coding DNA: TGTGCCAGCAGCCGGGGCGGTTCTGGAAACACCATATATTTT. Translated, it gives CASSRGGSGNTIYF. The chain recombines TRBV14 with TRBJ1-3; the D gene is possibly TRBD1 (5 bases). Germline loops: CDR1 SGHDN, CDR2 FVKESK. The ends were cut back, 4 bases at V and 1 base at J, with 8 bases in the middle. This CDR3 is 14 amino acids long.

V gene TRBV15 combines with J gene TRBJ1-1; D is possibly TRBD1 (5 bases). V lost 2 bases and J lost 3, with 13 bases in between. Germline loops: CDR1 LNHNV, CDR2 YYDKDF (reference sequence). This CDR3 region has 15 residues. CDR3 residues: CATSRRQTFDTEAFF. CDR3 bases: TGTGCCACCAGCAGAAGACAGACTTTTGACACTGAAGCTTTCTTT.

This clone was seen a few times. Other DNA variants within this sample encode the same CDR3. This chain links TRBV28 with TRBJ2-7; no definite D call. Germline lookup yields CDR1 MDHEN and CDR2 SYDVKM. The V gene lost 6 bases and the J gene lost 0 bases, with 6 bases spanning the gap. CDR3 size: 12 residues. The CDR3 protein is CASRGLSYEQYF. DNA for the CDR3: TGTGCCAGCAGGGGCCTCTCCTACGAGCAGTACTTC.

This clone was detected once. J is TRBJ2-7 and V is TRBV30; D is unclear. Germline CDR1 reads GTSNPN; CDR2 reads SVGIG (reference sequence). The V end was cut by 2 bases, the J end by 0 bases, with 5 bases between. This CDR3 is built from 12 residues. The CDR3 nucleotides are TGTGCCTGGAGTTTATACTCCTACGAGCAGTACTTC. Protein product: CAWSLYSYEQYF.

The sample holds one count of this clone. V usage is TRBV19 and J usage is TRBJ2-6; D call uncertain. Trimming stripped 4 bases from V and 4 bases from J, with 8 bases between. Per the germline V gene, CDR1 is LNHDA and CDR2 is SQIVND (reference sequence). CDR3 length: 14 residues. The CDR3 sequence: CASSSRRGANVLTF. CDR3 in DNA: TGTGCCAGTAGTAGTAGGAGAGGGGCCAACGTCCTGACTTTC.

The gene calls are TRBV11-3 and TRBJ2-1, with D unresolved. CDR3 size: 18 residues. The germline V and J ends were trimmed by 0 bases and 4 bases, with 19 bases remaining between them. The germline CDR1 and CDR2 sequences are SGHNT and YENEEA. The CDR3 is CASSLERGRSTSYNEQFF. The CDR3 DNA is TGTGCCAGCAGCTTAGAAAGAGGAAGATCAACGTCGTACAATGAGCAGTTCTTC.

This chain links TRBV5-1 with TRBJ2-2; TRBD1 is a possible D gene (5 bases). Germline CDR1 SGHRS, CDR2 YFSETQ. CDR3 size: 15 residues. V lost 7 bases, J lost 1 base, and 14 bases lay in between. The CDR3 spells CASADRTLNTGELFF. CDR3 sequence (DNA): TGCGCCAGCGCCGACAGAACCTTGAACACCGGGGAGCTGTTTTTT. Complete variable domain (other parts from reference TRBV5-1 and TRBJ2-2): KAGVTQTPRYLIKTRGQQVTLSCSPISGHRSVSWYQQTPGQGLQFLFEYFSETQRNKGNFPGRFSGRQFSNSRSEMNVSTLELGDSALYLCASADRTLNTGELFFGEGSRLTVL.

V usage is TRBV6-5 and J usage is TRBJ1-1; possibly TRBD1 for D (6 bases). CDR1 is MNHEY, CDR2 SVGAGI, per germline. Deletions cut 6 bases from V and 10 bases from J, with 18 bases between. CDR3 size: 13 residues. DNA for the CDR3: TGTGCCAGCAGCTGGGATACCGGGGGGCGAGCTTTCTTT. This sequence encodes CASSWDTGGRAFF.

V and J are TRBV28 and TRBJ2-5; D is perhaps TRBD2 (5 bases). V shed 7 bases and J shed 6 bases, with 12 bases lying between them. In germline, CDR1 is MDHEN, CDR2 SYDVKM. The CDR3 sequence is 12 residues long. The CDR3 sequence is CASTTFGKTQYF. CDR3 sequence (DNA): TGTGCCAGCACCACCTTCGGGAAGACCCAGTACTTC.

This clone was counted a single time. The rearrangement links TRBV21-1 to TRBJ2-7; the table's D call TRBD2 went unverified against the DNA. TRBV21-1 is tagged as a pseudogene. This CDR3 is 18 amino acids long. The CDR3 sequence is CASILRAGNSGRTYEQYF. CDR3 DNA sequence: TGTGCCAGCATCCTCCGAGCCGGCAACAGCGGTAGGACCTACGAGCAGTACTTC.

The V and J genes are TRBV5-1 and TRBJ1-5; D is uncertain. CDR3 size: 13 residues. The germline CDR1 and CDR2 sequences are SGHRS and YFSETQ. Trimming left V 0 bases short and J 3 bases short, with 4 bases between. The CDR3 DNA follows: TGCGCCAGCAGCTTGGACAACAATCAGCCCCAGCATTTT. It is translated as CASSLDNNQPQHF.

About this clone: This same CDR3 is encoded by further DNA sequences in the sample. V is TRBV18 and J is TRBJ1-5; 8 bases agree with TRBD1. Per the germline V gene, CDR1 is KGHSH and CDR2 is LQKENI. The CDR3 length is 15 residues. V lost 1 base and J lost 4; bases outside the gene matches: 3. The CDR3 spells CASSPQGQGNQPQHF. CDR3 nucleotides: TGTGCCAGCTCACCACAAGGACAGGGAAATCAGCCCCAGCATTTT.

The V gene is TRBV10-1, the J gene TRBJ2-5, with D unclear. The CDR3 length is 13 residues. Germline CDR1 WNHNN, CDR2 SYGVQD (reference sequence). V lost 4 bases to trimming and J lost 1 base, with 7 bases between them. The CDR3 sequence: CASSGGIQETQYF. The CDR3 nucleotides read TGCGCCAGCAGTGGAGGAATCCAAGAGACCCAGTACTTC.